The 20 T cell receptor beta chains listed next were all sequenced from one sample in a study of cytomegalovirus exposure and HLA in healthy donors (dated by TCRdb to 2017 to 2019). Libraries were prepared through the immunoSEQ multiplex PCR assay. A mixture of 60 forward primers for TCR Vbeta segments and 13 reverse primers for TCR Jbeta segments was used in the multiplex PCR. TCRdb took over this immuneACCESS table, retaining in-frame rearrangements with V and J assigned. Such tables are incomplete; in checked studies, under half of the missing clones stem from an unresolved V gene, and the remainder is unexplained. The sample table lists approximately 93,000 clones, 79% of them with a count of one. Clones ranked in the top ten supply approximately 3.6% of the sample. Sequencing was performed on PBMCs. The receptors were sampled from a woman between 40 and 55 years old in good health and CMV-seronegative.

V gene TRBV28 combines with J gene TRBJ1-2, with TRBD1 as a possible D gene (6 bases). The V gene's germline CDR1 is MDHEN and CDR2 SYDVKM. The V end was cut by 5 bases, the J end by 4 bases, with 11 bases between. The CDR3 contains 13 residues. The CDR3 spells CASSAQGPYGYTF. In nucleotides, the CDR3 is TGTGCCAGCAGTGCACAGGGACCCTATGGCTACACCTTC.

The rearrangement joins TRBV10-3 to TRBJ1-2, with 9 nucleotides matching TRBD1. The J segment lost 8 bases and the V segment lost 5 bases, leaving 6 bases of the junction unmatched. The CDR3 is 13 residues long. CDR1 and CDR2 from the germline V gene are ENHRY and SYGVKD. The CDR3 bases are TGTGCCATCAGTTCAGGGACAGGGAAAGGCTACACCTTC. This translates into CAISSGTGKGYTF.

The genes are TRBV13 and TRBJ1-1; D is uncertain. Germline CDR1 reads PRHDT; CDR2 reads FYEKMQ (reference sequence). The CDR3 runs 16 residues. Between the trimmed V and J ends, which lost 6 bases and 0 bases, there was a span of 17 bases. The CDR3 loop is CASRREGLMMNTEAFF. CDR3 DNA sequence: TGTGCCAGCAGGCGGGAGGGATTGATGATGAACACTGAAGCTTTCTTT.

The sample holds one count of this clone. The chain couples TRBV27 to TRBJ2-7; TRBD2 might be the D (5 bases). The CDR3 spans 13 residues. The germline V and J ends were trimmed by 7 bases and 4 bases, with 14 bases remaining between them. From germline, CDR1 is MNHEY and CDR2 SMNVEV (reference sequence). The CDR3 DNA reads as TGTGCCAGCAAGGACTGGGAACAGTACGAGCAGTACTTC. Translated: CASKDWEQYEQYF.

This clone was seen only a few times. The chain links TRBV6-5 to TRBJ2-1; 8 nucleotides agree with TRBD1. The CDR3 runs 14 residues. Germline V lookup: CDR1 MNHEY, CDR2 SVGAGI. Losses at the gene ends were 6 bases for V and 8 bases for J; bases not matched to a gene: 9. CDR3: CASSVDRGGDEQFF. In DNA form, the CDR3 reads TGTGCCAGCAGCGTAGACAGGGGCGGCGATGAGCAGTTCTTC.

This clone was seen only once. V and J are TRBV5-1 and TRBJ1-1; D is ambiguous. V was cut by 4 bases and J by 1 base, with 14 bases left in between. This CDR3 has 15 residues. Germline assignment: CDR1 SGHRS and CDR2 YFSETQ. As DNA, the CDR3 is TGCGCCAGCAGCCCCCTCCCAGGTTCGAACACTGAAGCTTTCTTT. Translation gives CASSPLPGSNTEAFF.

The V call is TRBV9, the J call TRBJ2-3, with D perhaps TRBD2 (6 bases). V gave up 0 bases and J gave up 5 bases, with 16 bases separating them. CDR3 length: 16 amino acids. The germline CDR1 and CDR2 sequences are SGDLS and YYNGEE. CDR3 in amino acids: CASSVAAGPSGDTQYF. For the CDR3, the DNA is TGTGCCAGCAGCGTAGCCGCGGGGCCCTCTGGAGATACGCAGTATTTT.

The chain carries TRBV6-5 and TRBJ1-5; tentative D call: TRBD1 (6 bases). Trimming removed 6 bases from V and 3 bases from J, with 15 bases in between. Germline CDR1 and CDR2: MNHEY and SVGAGI. This CDR3 contains 15 residues. CDR3 DNA: TGTGCCAGCAGCAGGAACAGGGATACCAATCAGCCCCAGCATTTT. This translates into CASSRNRDTNQPQHF.

Only a few counts were recorded for this clone. This chain connects TRBV18 to TRBJ2-7; no firm D call. Trimming took 1 base from V and 7 from J, leaving 11 bases between them. The CDR3 runs 13 residues. Looked up from germline, CDR1 is KGHSH and CDR2 is LQKENI. Here the CDR3 DNA reads TGTGCCAGCTCACCACGACGGCTCAGGGAGCAGTACTTC. Translation gives CASSPRRLREQYF.

This clone was picked up a small number of times. The rearrangement uses TRBV6-5 and TRBJ1-6; the D is unclear. CDR1 MNHEY and CDR2 SVGAGI come from the germline V gene. The CDR3 spans 16 residues. V was cut by 0 bases and J by 1 base, with 7 bases left in between. CDR3 region: CASSYSRGSYNSPLHF. The CDR3 DNA reads as TGTGCCAGCAGTTACTCACGGGGTTCCTATAATTCACCCCTCCACTTT.

This clone has a single count. The rearrangement joins TRBV2 to TRBJ2-2, with 10 bases identical to TRBD1. Trimming removed 6 bases from V and 5 bases from J; junction bases left unmatched: 3. The CDR3 covers 14 residues. From germline, CDR1 is SNHLY and CDR2 FYNNEI. CDR3 loop: CASSWTGGTGELFF. CDR3 nucleotides: TGTGCCAGCAGCTGGACAGGGGGTACCGGGGAGCTGTTTTTT.

This sequence joins TRBV5-1 and TRBJ2-1, with D uncertain. Trimming left V 1 base short and J 7 bases short, with 12 bases between. The CDR3 totals 14 residues. Germline V gene data show CDR1 as SGHRS and CDR2 as YFSETQ. The DNA for the CDR3 is TGCGCCAGCAGCTTGACCCTAGTGCAGAATGAGCAGTTCTTC. Encoded protein: CASSLTLVQNEQFF.

The rearrangement links TRBV14 to TRBJ1-2, with D perhaps matching TRBD1 (6 bases). Deletions cut 6 bases from V and 7 bases from J, with 18 bases between. The CDR3 length is 14 residues. The germline gives CDR1 SGHDN, CDR2 FVKESK. In nucleotides, the CDR3 is TGTGCCAGCAGACCAACAGGGCGATCGGGTGGCTACACCTTC. Encoded protein: CASRPTGRSGGYTF.

The gene calls are TRBV6-5 and TRBJ2-3; D not resolved. Trimming shortened V by 4 bases and J by 2 bases, and 7 bases separated the two germline ends. The CDR3 runs to 13 residues. Germline CDR1 and CDR2: MNHEY and SVGAGI. CDR3 in amino acids: CASSLSFTDTQYF. CDR3 sequence (DNA): TGTGCCAGCAGTTTGAGTTTCACAGATACGCAGTATTTT.

Comment on this clone: At one end the junction does not follow the germline gene, possibly because of a read error. The rearrangement joins TRBV27 to TRBJ2-1, with 8 bases that match TRBD2. Germline CDR1 reads MNHEY; CDR2 reads SMNVEV (reference sequence). The CDR3 has 16 residues. CDR3 in amino acids: CASSLSAGGFYNEQFF. CDR3 bases: TGTGCCAGCAGCTTATCCGCGGGGGGCTTTTACAATGAGCAGTTCTTC.

This clone appeared once. The chain joins TRBV30 to TRBJ1-6; possible D gene TRBD1, 5 bases. This CDR3 has 11 residues. The germline V gene encodes CDR1 GTSNPN and CDR2 SVGIG (reference sequence). V gave up 0 bases and J gave up 15 bases, with 9 bases separating them. The CDR3 nucleotides read TGTGCCTGGAGTGTGGGGCAGCTCCTCCACTTT. Residues: CAWSVGQLLHF.

This chain links TRBV7-2 with TRBJ2-1; D may be TRBD2 (5 bases). V was cut by 4 bases and J by 9 bases, with 22 bases left in between. Germline CDR1 SGHTA, CDR2 FQGNSA. CDR3 length: 16 amino acids. CDR3 residues: CASSSQTGSGPTEQFF. The CDR3 nucleotides are TGTGCCAGCAGCTCGCAGACGGGGTCAGGACCTACTGAGCAGTTCTTC.

This chain joins TRBV29-1 and TRBJ2-2; 8 bases align to TRBD2. Per the germline V gene, CDR1 is SQVTM and CDR2 is ANQGSEA. CDR3 length: 14 residues. J gave up 2 bases and V 7 bases, and 6 bases lay outside the gene matches. Here the CDR3 DNA reads TGCAGCGCCGGGGGGGAGCATAACACCGGGGAGCTGTTTTTT. It encodes CSAGGEHNTGELFF.

This chain uses TRBV7-8 with TRBJ1-4; D ambiguous. The germline V gene encodes CDR1 SGHVS and CDR2 FQNEAQ. V dropped 5 bases and J dropped 7 bases, with 14 bases sitting between them. The CDR3 spans 14 residues. The CDR3 sequence is CASSLMVPPEKLFF. Here the CDR3 DNA reads TGTGCCAGCAGCCTAATGGTCCCACCTGAAAAACTGTTTTTT.

Only a few counts were recorded for this clone. This chain uses TRBV5-1 with TRBJ2-1; 11 bases line up with TRBD2. The CDR3 loop spans 16 amino acids. J lost 7 bases, V lost 2 bases, and 8 bases had no gene match. CDR1 is SGHRS, CDR2 YFSETQ, per germline. The CDR3 region is CASSLVAGGPFNEQFF. DNA of the CDR3: TGCGCCAGCAGCTTAGTAGCGGGGGGGCCGTTTAATGAGCAGTTCTTC. The entire variable domain, with the rest obtained from reference TRBV5-1 and TRBJ2-1, is as follows: KAGVTQTPRYLIKTRGQQVTLSCSPISGHRSVSWYQQTPGQGLQFLFEYFSETQRNKGNFPGRFSGRQFSNSRSEMNVSTLELGDSALYLCASSLVAGGPFNEQFFGPGTRLTVL.